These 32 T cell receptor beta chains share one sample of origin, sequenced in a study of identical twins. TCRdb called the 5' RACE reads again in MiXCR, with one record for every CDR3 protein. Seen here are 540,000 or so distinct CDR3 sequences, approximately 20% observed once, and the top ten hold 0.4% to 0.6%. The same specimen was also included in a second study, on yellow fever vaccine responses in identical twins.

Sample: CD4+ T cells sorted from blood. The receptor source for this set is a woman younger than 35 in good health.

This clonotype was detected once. Here the CDR3 reads CSAMHSGNLYNEQFF. The CDR3 coding sequence is TGCAGTGCTATGCATAGCGGGAACCTTTACAATGAGCAGTTCTTC. The chain recombines TRBV20-1 with TRBJ2-1, with 8 positions matching TRBD2. Germline assignment: CDR1 DFQATT and CDR2 SNEGSKA (reference sequence). V shed 4 bases and J 4 bases; nucleotides not matched to a gene: 9. This CDR3 is 15 amino acids long.

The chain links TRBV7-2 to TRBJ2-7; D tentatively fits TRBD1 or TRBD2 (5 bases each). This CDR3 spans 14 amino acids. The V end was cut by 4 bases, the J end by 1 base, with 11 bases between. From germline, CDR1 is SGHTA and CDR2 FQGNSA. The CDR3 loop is CASSYRDVSYEQYV. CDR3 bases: TGTGCCAGCAGCTACCGGGACGTATCCTACGAGCAGTACGTC.

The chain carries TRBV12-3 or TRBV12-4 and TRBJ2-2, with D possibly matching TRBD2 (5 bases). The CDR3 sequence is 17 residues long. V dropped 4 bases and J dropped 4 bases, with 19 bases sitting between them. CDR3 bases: TGTGCCAGCAGTTCCCCAGACGGAGGATGGGGCACCGGGGAGCTGTTTTTT. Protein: CASSSPDGGWGTGELFF.

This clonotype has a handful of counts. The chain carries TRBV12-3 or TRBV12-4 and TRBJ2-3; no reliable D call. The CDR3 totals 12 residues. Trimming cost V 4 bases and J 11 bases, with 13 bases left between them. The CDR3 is CASSSQLREQYF. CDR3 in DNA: TGTGCCAGCAGTTCACAACTTAGGGAGCAGTATTTT.

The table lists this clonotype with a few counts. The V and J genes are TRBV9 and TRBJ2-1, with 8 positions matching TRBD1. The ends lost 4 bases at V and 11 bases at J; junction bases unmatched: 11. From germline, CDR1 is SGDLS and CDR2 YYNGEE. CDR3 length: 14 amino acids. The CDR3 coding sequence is TGTGCCAGCAGCCCCGGACAGGGTTTCGGGCAGCAGTTCTTC. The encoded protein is CASSPGQGFGQQFF. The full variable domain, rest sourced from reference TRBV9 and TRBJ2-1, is DSGVTQTPKHLITATGQRVTLRCSPRSGDLSVYWYQQSLDQGLQFLIQYYNGEERAKGNILERFSAQQFPDLHSELNLSSLELGDSALYFCASSPGQGFGQQFFGPGTRLTVL.

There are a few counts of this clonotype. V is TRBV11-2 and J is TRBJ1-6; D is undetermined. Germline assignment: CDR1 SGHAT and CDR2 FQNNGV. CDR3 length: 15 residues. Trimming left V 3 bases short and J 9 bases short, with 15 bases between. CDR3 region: CASSLPQAGSSPLHF. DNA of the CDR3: TGTGCCAGCAGCTTGCCCCAGGCGGGCTCTTCACCCCTCCACTTT.

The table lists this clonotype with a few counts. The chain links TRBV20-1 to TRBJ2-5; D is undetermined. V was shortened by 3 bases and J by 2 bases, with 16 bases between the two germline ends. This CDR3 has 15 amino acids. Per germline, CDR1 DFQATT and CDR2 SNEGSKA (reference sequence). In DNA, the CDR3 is TGCAGTGCTAGCCCTCCGTATATTAGGCAAGAGACCCAGTACTTC. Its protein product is CSASPPYIRQETQYF.

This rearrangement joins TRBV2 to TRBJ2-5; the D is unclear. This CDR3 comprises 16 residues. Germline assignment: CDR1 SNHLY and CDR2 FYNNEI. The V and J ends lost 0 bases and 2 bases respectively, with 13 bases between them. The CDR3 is CASSEAPDDEQETQYF. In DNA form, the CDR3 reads TGTGCCAGCAGTGAAGCCCCCGACGATGAGCAAGAGACCCAGTACTTC.

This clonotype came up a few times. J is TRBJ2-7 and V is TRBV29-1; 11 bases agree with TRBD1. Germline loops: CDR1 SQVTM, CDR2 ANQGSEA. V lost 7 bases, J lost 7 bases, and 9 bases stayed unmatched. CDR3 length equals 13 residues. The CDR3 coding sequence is TGCAGCGCGGAAGGGACAGGGGGAGGAGAGCAGTACTTC. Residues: CSAEGTGGGEQYF.

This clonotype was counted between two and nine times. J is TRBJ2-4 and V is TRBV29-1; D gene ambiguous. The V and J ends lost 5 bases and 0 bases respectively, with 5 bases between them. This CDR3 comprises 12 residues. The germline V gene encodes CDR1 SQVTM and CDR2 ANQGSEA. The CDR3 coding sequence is TGCAGCGTTCATCTAGCCAAAAACATTCAGTACTTC. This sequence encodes CSVHLAKNIQYF.

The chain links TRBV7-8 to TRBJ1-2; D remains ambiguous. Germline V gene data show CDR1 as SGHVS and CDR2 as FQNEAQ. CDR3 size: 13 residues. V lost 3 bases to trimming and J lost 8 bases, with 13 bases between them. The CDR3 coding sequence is TGTGCCAGCAGCTTGGCAGGTCCGGAAGGCTACACCTTC. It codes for CASSLAGPEGYTF.

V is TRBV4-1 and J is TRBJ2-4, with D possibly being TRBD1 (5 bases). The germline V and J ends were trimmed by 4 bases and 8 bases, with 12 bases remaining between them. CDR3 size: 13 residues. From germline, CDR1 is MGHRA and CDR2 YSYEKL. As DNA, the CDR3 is TGCGCCAGCAGCCGACGACAGCAGGACATTCAGTACTTC. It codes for CASSRRQQDIQYF.

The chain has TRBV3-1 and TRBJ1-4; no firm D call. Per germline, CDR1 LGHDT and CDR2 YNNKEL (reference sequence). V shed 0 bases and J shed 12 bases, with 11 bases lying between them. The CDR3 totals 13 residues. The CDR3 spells CASSQEIQLELFF. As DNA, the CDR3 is TGTGCCAGCAGCCAAGAAATACAGTTGGAACTGTTTTTT.

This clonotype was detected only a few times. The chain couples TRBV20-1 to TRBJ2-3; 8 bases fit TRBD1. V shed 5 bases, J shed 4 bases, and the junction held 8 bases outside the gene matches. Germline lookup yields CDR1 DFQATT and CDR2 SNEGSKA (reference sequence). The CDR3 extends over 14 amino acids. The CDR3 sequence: CSAQRQGKADTQYF. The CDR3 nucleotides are TGCAGTGCTCAAAGACAGGGGAAAGCAGATACGCAGTATTTT.

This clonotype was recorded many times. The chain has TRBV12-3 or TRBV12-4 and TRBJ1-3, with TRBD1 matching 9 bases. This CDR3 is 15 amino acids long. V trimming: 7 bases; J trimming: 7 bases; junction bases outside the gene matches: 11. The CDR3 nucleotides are TGTGCCAGCAACCCTGGGACAGGGAGGATGAACACCATATATTTT. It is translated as CASNPGTGRMNTIYF.

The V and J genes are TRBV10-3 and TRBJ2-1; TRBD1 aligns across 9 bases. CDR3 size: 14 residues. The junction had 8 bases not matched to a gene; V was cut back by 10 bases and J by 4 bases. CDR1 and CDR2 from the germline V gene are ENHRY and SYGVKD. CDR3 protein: CATTAGQGYNEQFF. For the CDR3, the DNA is TGTGCCACCACGGCGGGACAGGGTTACAATGAGCAGTTCTTC.

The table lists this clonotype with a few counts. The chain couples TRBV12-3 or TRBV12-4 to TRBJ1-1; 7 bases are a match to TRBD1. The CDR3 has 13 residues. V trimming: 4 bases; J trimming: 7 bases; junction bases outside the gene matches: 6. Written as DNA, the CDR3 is TGTGCCAGCAGTTACCCGAACAGGGGTGAAGCTTTCTTT. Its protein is CASSYPNRGEAFF.

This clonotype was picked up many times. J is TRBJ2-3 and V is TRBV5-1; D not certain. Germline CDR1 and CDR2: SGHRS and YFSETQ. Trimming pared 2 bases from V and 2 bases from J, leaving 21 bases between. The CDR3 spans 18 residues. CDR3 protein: CASSFHPSIVRNTDTQYF. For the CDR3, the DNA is TGCGCCAGCAGCTTCCACCCCTCTATAGTACGGAACACAGATACGCAGTATTTT.

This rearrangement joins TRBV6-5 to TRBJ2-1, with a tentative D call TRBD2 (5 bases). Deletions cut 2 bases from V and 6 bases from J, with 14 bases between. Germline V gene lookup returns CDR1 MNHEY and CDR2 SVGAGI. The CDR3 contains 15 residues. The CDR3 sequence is CASSYKRAMGNEQFF. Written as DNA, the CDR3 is TGTGCCAGCAGTTACAAGAGGGCCATGGGCAATGAGCAGTTCTTC.

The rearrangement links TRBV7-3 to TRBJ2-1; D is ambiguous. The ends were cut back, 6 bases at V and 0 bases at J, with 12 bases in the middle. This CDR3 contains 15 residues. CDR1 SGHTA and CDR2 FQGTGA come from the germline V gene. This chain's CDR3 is CASSQSASSYNEQFF. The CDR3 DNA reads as TGTGCCAGCAGTCAGAGCGCGAGCTCCTACAATGAGCAGTTCTTC.

This chain's CDR3 is CSARDRDSAQEQFF. CDR3 DNA: TGCAGTGCTAGAGATCGGGATAGCGCCCAGGAGCAGTTCTTC. V is TRBV20-1 and J is TRBJ2-1; TRBD2 is a possible D gene (5 bases). The CDR3 spans 14 residues. Trimming stripped 0 bases from V and 10 bases from J, with 16 bases between. Germline V gives CDR1 DFQATT, CDR2 SNEGSKA (reference sequence).

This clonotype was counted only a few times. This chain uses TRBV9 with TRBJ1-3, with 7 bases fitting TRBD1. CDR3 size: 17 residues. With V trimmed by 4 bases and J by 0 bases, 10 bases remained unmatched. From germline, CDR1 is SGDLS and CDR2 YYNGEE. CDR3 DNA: TGTGCCAGCAGCCCGGGACAGTGGGCCTACTCTGGAAACACCATATATTTT. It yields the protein CASSPGQWAYSGNTIYF.

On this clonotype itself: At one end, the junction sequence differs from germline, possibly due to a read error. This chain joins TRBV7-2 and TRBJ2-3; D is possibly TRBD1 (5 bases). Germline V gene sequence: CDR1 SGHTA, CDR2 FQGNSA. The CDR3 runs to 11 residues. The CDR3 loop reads CVSRGTDTQYF. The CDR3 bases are TGTGTCAGCAGGGGCACAGATACGCAGTATTTT.

This chain's CDR3 is CASSESDRGNNEQFF. In nucleotides, the CDR3 is TGCGCCAGCAGTGAGTCCGACAGGGGAAACAATGAGCAGTTCTTC. The chain uses TRBV10-2 and TRBJ2-1, with 8 bases identical to TRBD1. The junction had 3 bases not matched to a gene; V was cut back by 0 bases and J by 5 bases. The CDR3 length is 15 residues. CDR1 WSHSY and CDR2 SAAADI come from the germline V gene.

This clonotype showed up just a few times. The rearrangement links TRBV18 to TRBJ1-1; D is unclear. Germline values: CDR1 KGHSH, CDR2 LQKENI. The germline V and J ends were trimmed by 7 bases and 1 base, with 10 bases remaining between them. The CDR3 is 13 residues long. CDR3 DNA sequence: TGTGCCAGCTTGTCCCTAGGGAACACTGAAGCTTTCTTT. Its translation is CASLSLGNTEAFF.

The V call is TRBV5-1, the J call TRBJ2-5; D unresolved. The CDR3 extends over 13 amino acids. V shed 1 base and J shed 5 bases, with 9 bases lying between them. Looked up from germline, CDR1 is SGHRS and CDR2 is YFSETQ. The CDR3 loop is CASSLSEVETQYF. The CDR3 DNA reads TGCGCCAGCAGCTTGAGCGAGGTGGAGACCCAGTACTTC.

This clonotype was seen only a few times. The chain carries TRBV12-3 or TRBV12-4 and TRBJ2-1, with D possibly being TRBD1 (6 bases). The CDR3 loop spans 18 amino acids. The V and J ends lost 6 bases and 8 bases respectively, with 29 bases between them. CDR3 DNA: TGTGCCAGCAGCAAGGGGGTGTCGGCTAGCCCCCTTTGGGATGAGCAGTTCTTC. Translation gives CASSKGVSASPLWDEQFF.

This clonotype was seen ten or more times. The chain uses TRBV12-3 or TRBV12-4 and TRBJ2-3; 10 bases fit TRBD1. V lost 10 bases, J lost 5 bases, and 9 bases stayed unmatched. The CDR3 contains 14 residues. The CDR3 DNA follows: TGTGCCACCCAATCAGGGACAGGGGTAGATACGCAGTATTTT. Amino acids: CATQSGTGVDTQYF.

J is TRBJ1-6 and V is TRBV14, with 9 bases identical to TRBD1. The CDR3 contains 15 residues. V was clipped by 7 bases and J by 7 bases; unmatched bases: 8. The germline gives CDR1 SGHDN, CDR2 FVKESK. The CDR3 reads CASTSGTGSNSPLHF. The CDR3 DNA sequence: TGTGCCAGCACTTCAGGGACAGGGTCCAATTCACCCCTCCACTTT.

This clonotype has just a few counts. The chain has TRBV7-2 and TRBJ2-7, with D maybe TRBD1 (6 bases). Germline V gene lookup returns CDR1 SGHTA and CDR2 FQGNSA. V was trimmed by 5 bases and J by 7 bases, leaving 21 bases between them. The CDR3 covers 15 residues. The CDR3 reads CASSTRETGRREQYF. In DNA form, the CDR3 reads TGTGCCAGCAGCACCCGTGAGACAGGACGTCGGGAGCAGTACTTC.

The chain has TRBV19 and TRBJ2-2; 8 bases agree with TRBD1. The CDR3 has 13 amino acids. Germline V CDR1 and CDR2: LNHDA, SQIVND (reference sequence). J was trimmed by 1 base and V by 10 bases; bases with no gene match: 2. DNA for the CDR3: TGTGCCACCGACAGGGGGAACACCGGGGAGCTGTTTTTT. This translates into CATDRGNTGELFF.

CDR3 in DNA: TGCGCCAGCAGGTCGGGACTACACAATGAGCAGTTCTTC. Translated, it gives CASRSGLHNEQFF. The chain couples TRBV10-2 to TRBJ2-1; TRBD2 aligns across 7 bases. The CDR3 loop spans 13 amino acids. Germline V CDR1 and CDR2: WSHSY, SAAADI. The V and J ends lost 6 bases and 5 bases, in that order; junction bases with no gene match: 4.